Described below is a single T cell receptor (beta chain) sequence and its context. Its specificity is not known. This specimen comes from a study of CD8 T cell repertoires and HIV-1 epitope variants. Overall study context: Each of Twenty-five Gag and Nef epitope peptides stimulated a separate culture. Whole-study results and caveats: The TAALDMSHF plasma variant had no responses, unlike KF9 (roughly 5 clonotypes) and HW9 (one).

TCRdb's copy holds only in-frame clones and misses some; the assay was immunoSEQ multiplex PCR. The table has a few thousand clones, 65% to 70% seen once. Sequencing was done on a sample of cultured CD8+ T cells derived from PBMCs. This TCR was sampled from a male donor with HIV.

CDR3 sequence: CASSQDAGSGSPLHF. CDR3 nucleotides: TGCGCCAGCAGCCAAGATGCGGGCTCAGGTTCACCCCTCCACTTT. The rearrangement joins TRBV4-3 to TRBJ1-6; D remains unclear. The length of the CDR3 is 15 residues. Germline V gene sequence: CDR1 LGHNA, CDR2 YSLEER. Deletions cut 0 bases from V and 9 bases from J, with 12 bases between.